This TCR beta chain was captured in a study of CD8 T cells in ankylosing spondylitis. The study's findings and limits: Clones linked to disease, bearing a CD8+ phenotype, were relatively rare in peripheral blood. Previous work reported some of these motif variants in the synovial fluid and blood of reactive arthritis. Apparently characteristic of ankylosing spondylitis blood was a TCR beta motif (roughly 8 highly homologous variants). In ankylosing spondylitis patients, matched synovial fluid reportedly showed significant enrichment of disease-linked clones.

CDR3 length: 17 residues. J lost 4 bases, V lost 6 bases, and 7 bases had no gene match. Construction of TCR beta libraries was performed using quantitative 5'-RACE with molecular barcodes. TCRdb re-analysed the 5' RACE reads in MiXCR, keeping a single row per CDR3 protein. This table has roughly 670,000 distinct CDR3 sequences, roughly 19% appearing once. This clonotype was detected a few times. The antigen is not known. This chain joins TRBV12-3 or TRBV12-4 and TRBJ2-3, with 16 bases aligning to TRBD2. The specimen sequenced was blood, either unsorted or a sorted T cell fraction (not recorded which). The sequence was collected from a male donor with ankylosing spondylitis. CDR3 in amino acids: CASRGLAGGPQADTQYF. DNA for the CDR3: TGTGCCAGCAGGGGACTAGCGGGGGGGCCCCAGGCAGATACGCAGTATTTT.